This T cell receptor (beta chain) was sequenced during a study of shared clonotypes between healthy human individuals. Study details: Donors had three CD4 naive, three CD4 memory, two CD8 naive and one CD8 memory plate apiece.

General study results and limits: At large depth, rarefaction still showed sorted-subset sequencing to be incomplete. The sharing of approximately 4.6% of naive CD4 clonotypes was seen across several donors.

Assay used: immunoSEQ multiplex PCR; TCRdb lists only in-frame clones, some missing. The sample has about 2 million clones, 90% to 95% seen once; the top ten hold roughly 0.13%. With respect to this clone: The antigen is not known.

The V gene's germline CDR1 is ENHRY and CDR2 SYGVKD. The CDR3 contains 14 residues. Trimming cost V 5 bases and J 0 bases, with 9 bases left between them. Sequenced sample: naive CD4+ T cells sorted from blood. Regarding subset: CD45RA+ positively selected. The chain is built from TRBV10-3 and TRBJ2-3; possible D gene TRBD1, 5 bases. The TCR originated in a young man in good health. The CDR3 bases are TGTGCCATCAGTTTGACAGATAGCACAGATACGCAGTATTTT. Its translation: CAISLTDSTDTQYF.